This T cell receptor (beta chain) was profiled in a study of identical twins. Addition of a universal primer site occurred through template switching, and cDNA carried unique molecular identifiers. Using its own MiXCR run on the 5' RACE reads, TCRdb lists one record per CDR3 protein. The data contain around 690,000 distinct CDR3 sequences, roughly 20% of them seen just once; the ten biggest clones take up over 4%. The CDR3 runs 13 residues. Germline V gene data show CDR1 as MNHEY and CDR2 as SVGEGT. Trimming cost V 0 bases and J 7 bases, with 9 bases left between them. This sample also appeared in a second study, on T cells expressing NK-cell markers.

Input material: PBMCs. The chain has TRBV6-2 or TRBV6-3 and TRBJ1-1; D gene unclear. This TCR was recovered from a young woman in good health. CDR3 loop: CASSYSIRGEAFF. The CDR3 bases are TGTGCCAGCAGTTACTCGATTCGAGGTGAAGCTTTCTTT.